This TCR beta chain stems from a study of T cells in Graves' hyperthyroidism and ophthalmopathy. General study findings and limits: Most clonotypes that expanded in the thyroid above 0.001 also showed up in blood.

The hyperthyroidism patients had all been newly diagnosed, and their disease duration was under 2 months. Their ages ranged from 18 to 65 years. The study excluded patients with uncontrolled infection, other autoimmune disease, pregnancy or lactation. Ten or more counts support this clonotype. Its antigen is undetermined. Amplified TCR beta CDR3 regions came from RNA transcripts. Researchers ran a first-round RT-PCR on the TCR CDR3 using the HTBI primer set. TCRdb reanalysed the multiplex PCR reads using MiXCR and keeps one entry per CDR3 protein. The sample has 300,000 to 400,000 distinct CDR3 sequences, approximately 13% seen once; the top ten hold 20% to 25%. The receptor's source is a woman aged 25-40 years with Graves' hyperthyroidism. What was sequenced was blood.

The CDR3: CASRGGELFF. In DNA, the CDR3 is TGTGCCAGCCGAGGCGGGGAGCTGTTTTTT. The chain uses TRBV6-2 or TRBV6-3 and TRBJ2-2, with unresolved D. Per the germline V gene, CDR1 is MNHEY and CDR2 is SVGEGT. CDR3 size: 10 residues. V was pared by 8 bases and J by 7 bases, with 5 bases between.